This entry is about one TCR beta chain. What this receptor recognizes is not known. One base away there is no much larger clone; base qualities are not given. From the cysteine up to the phenylalanine, the CDR3 has a length of 15 residues. Only the CDR3 portion is preserved as DNA: 45 bases, with reading frame beginning at the first base. The junction carries 19 bases between V and J, which are trimmed by 2 bases and 8 bases respectively. The sample is drawn from a study of blood T cell repertoires in COVID-19 (dated by TCRdb to the early 2020s). General notes on the study: The collaborator samples originated in the United States, Italy and Spain and spanned the acute and convalescent phases of COVID-19. Nearly every sample came with metadata listing a de-identified subject ID, COVID-19 status, age in years and sex. The prospective study material was composed of cDNA or gDNA derived from T cells, B-cell-depleted T cells, or PBMCs. Where available, HLA class I and class II types were taken from metadata supplied by the sample provider and were not determined by assay-based typing. Subjects who had been exposed to COVID-19, were actively infected with it, or had recovered from it provided the deeply sampled blood TCRbeta repertoires that made up the dataset. The repertoires were released in a freely available public database intended as a resource for research on the immune response to SARS-CoV-2. Samples were obtained from the ongoing ImmuneRACE study (first 160 participants) and from about 1,300 subjects provided by 6 global collaborators. Overall study results and their limits: Clinical and demographic metadata were provided uncurated, with the amount varying by source and participant.

TCRbeta CDR3 regions were amplified from genomic DNA by means of the immunoSEQ Assay, a bias-controlled multiplex PCR. Under the source paper's analysis protocol: The number of nucleated cells in each sample was estimated by amplification of reference gene primers within the assay. Sequence reads were collapsed and filtered to measure the absolute abundance of every unique TCRbeta CDR3 rearrangement. For each sample, productive Simpson clonality was calculated as the square root of Simpson's diversity index over productive rearrangements. Held by TCRdb, this immuneACCESS table contains in-frame sequences only and omits some clones. Under half of the omission traces to an unresolved V gene where checked; the cause of the rest is unknown. Clone size and the V and J calls come from that table; the DNA yielded D and trimming. Across this sample there are more than 65,000 clones, with about 88% seen only once. The ten largest clones take up roughly 8.7% of the sample.

The collaborating institutions used their own protocols to collect whole blood in K2EDTA tubes. For TCRbeta analysis, collaborators shipped samples as frozen whole blood, isolated PBMCs, or DNA extracted from either of those sample types. Material for sequencing was peripheral blood. The rearrangement joined TRBV5-3 to TRBJ1-2; the D gene identity is not certain. TRBV5-3 carries the ORF label, with uncertain function. This clonotype was sampled from a man aged 45 to 65 with acute or convalescent COVID-19. The encoded CDR3 is CARSFSNAGTRGYTF. The nucleotide sequence reads TGTGCCAGAAGCTTCAGTAATGCGGGAACGAGGGGCTACACCTTC.